One sample yielded the 8 T cell receptor beta chains listed below, sequenced in a study of long-term antiretroviral therapy in people with HIV. At survey level, the immunoSEQ assay was run in its v3.0 version. Profiling relied on immunoSEQ multiplex PCR, and the TCRdb table lists in-frame clones only, not all of them. The sample gives about 7,100 clones, roughly 84% of which show up once; 20% to 30% is in the top ten. This material consisted of unsorted PBMCs, taken 1.1 years after starting antiretroviral therapy. The receptor set was obtained from a man aged 35-49 years with HIV.

The rearrangement uses TRBV2 and TRBJ2-7; 7 nucleotides align to TRBD1. Germline V gene lookup returns CDR1 SNHLY and CDR2 FYNNEI. V gave up 1 base and J gave up 5 bases; unmatched junction bases: 8. The CDR3 extends over 15 amino acids. The CDR3: CASSEGAGGTDEQYF. For the CDR3, the DNA is TGTGCCAGCAGTGAAGGAGCAGGGGGAACTGACGAGCAGTACTTC.

In this sample, this clone turned up a few times. The chain links TRBV5-6 to TRBJ1-2; 7 nucleotides match TRBD1. The ends lost 3 bases at V and 7 bases at J; junction bases unmatched: 15. From germline, CDR1 is SGHDT and CDR2 YYEEEE. The CDR3 has 16 amino acids. The CDR3 spells CASSSEQGLDMSGYTF. The CDR3 region has the DNA TGTGCCAGCAGCTCGGAACAGGGGTTAGACATGAGTGGCTACACCTTC.

The chain carries TRBV11-3 and TRBJ1-2, with TRBD1 identical over 8 bases. CDR3 length: 15 residues. With 1 base clipped from V and 6 bases from J, the junction kept 7 bases outside the gene matches. Looked up from germline, CDR1 is SGHNT and CDR2 is YENEEA. The CDR3 reads CASSLASGTGDGYTF. CDR3 DNA: TGTGCCAGCAGCTTAGCATCCGGGACAGGTGATGGCTACACCTTC.

This sequence joins TRBV4-1 and TRBJ1-4; D remains unclear. This CDR3 comprises 13 residues. Germline V gene data show CDR1 as MGHRA and CDR2 as YSYEKL. V lost 4 bases, J lost 8 bases, and 11 bases lay in between. CDR3 DNA: TGCGCCAGCAGCCGGGAGATAAGAGAAAAACTGTTTTTT. This translates into CASSREIREKLFF.

This chain links TRBV5-1 with TRBJ1-4; D is unresolved. Trimming shortened V by 0 bases and J by 7 bases, and 10 bases separated the two germline ends. CDR1 and CDR2 (germline): SGHRS, YFSETQ. The CDR3 extends over 14 amino acids. This CDR3 is CASSLEPASEKLFF. The CDR3 DNA reads TGCGCCAGCAGCTTGGAGCCGGCATCTGAAAAACTGTTTTTT.

J is TRBJ1-2 and V is TRBV5-1; D is uncertain. This CDR3 is built from 13 residues. Trimming shortened V by 2 bases and J by 5 bases, and 10 bases separated the two germline ends. Germline V gene data show CDR1 as SGHRS and CDR2 as YFSETQ. The CDR3 region has the DNA TGCGCCAGCAGCTTCTCCGGGGAGTATGGCTACACCTTC. Translating gives CASSFSGEYGYTF.

This clone was seen only a few times. The chain's CDR3 is CASSPNTRPHEQYF. The CDR3 DNA reads TGTGCCAGCTCGCCCAATACCCGTCCCCACGAGCAGTACTTC. This chain links TRBV18 with TRBJ2-7; no clear D. The germline CDR1 and CDR2 sequences are KGHSH and LQKENI. The CDR3 consists of 14 residues. The V end was cut by 6 bases, the J end by 5 bases, with 17 bases between.

This clone was counted a single time. The chain joins TRBV7-9 to TRBJ2-7; the match to TRBD2 covers 12 bases. The germline V gene has CDR1 SEHNR and CDR2 FQNEAQ (reference sequence). The CDR3 length is 16 residues. The trim removed 2 bases at V and 3 bases at J, leaving 5 bases unmatched. CDR3 DNA sequence: TGTGCCAGCAGCTTATCTCGACTAGCGGGGGACTACGAGCAGTACTTC. Translating it yields CASSLSRLAGDYEQYF.